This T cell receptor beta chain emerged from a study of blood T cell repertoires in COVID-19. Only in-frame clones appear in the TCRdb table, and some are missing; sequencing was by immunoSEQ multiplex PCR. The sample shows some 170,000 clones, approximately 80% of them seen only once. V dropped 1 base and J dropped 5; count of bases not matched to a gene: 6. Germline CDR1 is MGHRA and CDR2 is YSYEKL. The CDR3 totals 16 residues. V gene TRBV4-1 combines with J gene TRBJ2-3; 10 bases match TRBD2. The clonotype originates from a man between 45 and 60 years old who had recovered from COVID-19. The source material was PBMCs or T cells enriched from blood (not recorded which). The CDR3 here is CASSQASGGAEDTQYF. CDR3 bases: TGCGCCAGCAGCCAAGCCAGCGGGGGGGCTGAAGATACGCAGTATTTT.